This TCR beta chain comes out of a study of T cells in localized non-small cell lung cancer. This clone was counted a few times. Its antigen is unidentified. Overall study results and limits: Measurement of T cell clonality placed uninvolved adjacent lung highest, above the level in tumor. For the top 100 tumor clones, a median approximately 61 also appeared in adjacent lung.

Profiled with immunoSEQ multiplex PCR; TCRdb holds only in-frame clones, not every one. The sample includes about 59,000 clones, about 90% of them seen just once. The sample was peripheral blood, taken before any cancer treatment. The clonotype originates from a man aged 35 to 70 with stage I squamous cell lung carcinoma.

The CDR3 region is CASSLAGGAEQYF. Here the CDR3 DNA reads TGTGCCAGCAGTTTGGCCGGGGGGGCCGAGCAGTACTTC. The chain has TRBV6-5 and TRBJ2-7; TRBD2 matches at 8 bases. Germline loops: CDR1 MNHEY, CDR2 SVGAGI. The CDR3 spans 13 residues. After removal of 4 bases from V and 6 bases from J, the junction contained 5 bases not matched to a gene.